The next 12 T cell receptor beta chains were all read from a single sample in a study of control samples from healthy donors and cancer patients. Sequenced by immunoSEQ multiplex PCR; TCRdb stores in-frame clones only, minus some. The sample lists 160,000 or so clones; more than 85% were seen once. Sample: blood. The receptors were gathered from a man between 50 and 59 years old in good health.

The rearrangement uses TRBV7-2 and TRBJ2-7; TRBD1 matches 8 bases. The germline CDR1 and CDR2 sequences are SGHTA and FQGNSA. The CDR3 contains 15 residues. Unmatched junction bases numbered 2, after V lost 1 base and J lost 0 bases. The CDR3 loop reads CASSLGDRSSYEQYF. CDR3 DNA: TGTGCCAGCAGCTTAGGGGACAGGAGCTCCTACGAGCAGTACTTC.

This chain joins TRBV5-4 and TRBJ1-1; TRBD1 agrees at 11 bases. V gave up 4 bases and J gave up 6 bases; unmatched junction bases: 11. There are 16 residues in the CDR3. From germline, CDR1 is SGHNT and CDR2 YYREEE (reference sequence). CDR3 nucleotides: TGTGCCAGCAGCCCTACCCCGGGACAGGGGGGCCCTGAAGCTTTCTTT. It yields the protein CASSPTPGQGGPEAFF.

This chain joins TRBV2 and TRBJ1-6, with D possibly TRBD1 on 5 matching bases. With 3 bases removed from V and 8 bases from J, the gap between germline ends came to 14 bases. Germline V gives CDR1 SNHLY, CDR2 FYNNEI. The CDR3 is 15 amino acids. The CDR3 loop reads CASSDRDSQDSPLHF. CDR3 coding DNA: TGTGCCAGCAGTGACAGGGATTCACAGGATTCACCCCTCCACTTT.

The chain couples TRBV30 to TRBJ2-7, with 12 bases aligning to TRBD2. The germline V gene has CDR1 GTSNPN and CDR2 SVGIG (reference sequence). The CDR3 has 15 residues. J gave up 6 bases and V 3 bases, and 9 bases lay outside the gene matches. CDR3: CAWRTGTSGLSEQYF. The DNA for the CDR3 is TGTGCCTGGAGAACCGGGACTAGCGGGCTTTCCGAGCAGTACTTC. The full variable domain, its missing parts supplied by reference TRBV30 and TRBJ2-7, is SQTIHQWPATLVQPVGSPLSLECTVEGTSNPNLYWYRQAAGRGLQLLFYSVGIGQISSEVPQNLSASRPQDRQFILSSKKLLLSDSGFYLCAWRTGTSGLSEQYFGPGTRLTVT.

The CDR3 loop is CASSLGGLSGNTIYF. CDR3 coding DNA: TGTGCCAGCAGTTTAGGAGGTTTGTCTGGAAACACCATATATTTT. This chain uses TRBV27 with TRBJ1-3; D gene ambiguous. The CDR3 spans 15 residues. V lost 2 bases and J lost 1, with 9 bases in between. The germline V gene has CDR1 MNHEY and CDR2 SMNVEV (reference sequence).

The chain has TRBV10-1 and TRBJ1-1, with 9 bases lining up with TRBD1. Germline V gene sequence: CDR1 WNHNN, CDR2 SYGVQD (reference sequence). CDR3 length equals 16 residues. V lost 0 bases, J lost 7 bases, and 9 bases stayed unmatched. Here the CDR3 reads CASSESRRQGVFEAFF. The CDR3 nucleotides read TGCGCCAGCAGTGAGTCGCGTAGACAGGGGGTCTTTGAAGCTTTCTTT.

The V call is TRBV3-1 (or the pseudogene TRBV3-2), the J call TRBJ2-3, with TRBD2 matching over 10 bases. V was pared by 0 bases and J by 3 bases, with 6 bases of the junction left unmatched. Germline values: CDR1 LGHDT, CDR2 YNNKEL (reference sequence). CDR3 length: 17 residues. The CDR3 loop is CASSQEASGRRTDTQYF. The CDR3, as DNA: TGTGCCAGCAGCCAAGAGGCTAGCGGGAGAAGGACAGATACGCAGTATTTT.

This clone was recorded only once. This CDR3 reads CASSNYGYTF. For the CDR3, the DNA is TGTGCCAGCAGCAATTATGGCTACACCTTC. V gene TRBV7-9 combines with J gene TRBJ1-2; the D is unclear. Germline CDR1 and CDR2: SEHNR and FQNEAQ (reference sequence). CDR3 size: 10 residues. V gave up 5 bases and J gave up 5 bases, with 3 bases separating them.

CDR3 nucleotide sequence: TGTGCCAGCAGCCAAGATTACGAGCAGTACTTC. It encodes CASSQDYEQYF. The V and J genes are TRBV3-1 (or the pseudogene TRBV3-2) and TRBJ2-7; D uncertain. This CDR3 region has 11 residues. Germline V gene lookup returns CDR1 LGHDT and CDR2 YNNKEL (reference sequence). Deletions cut 0 bases from V and 4 bases from J, with 1 base between.

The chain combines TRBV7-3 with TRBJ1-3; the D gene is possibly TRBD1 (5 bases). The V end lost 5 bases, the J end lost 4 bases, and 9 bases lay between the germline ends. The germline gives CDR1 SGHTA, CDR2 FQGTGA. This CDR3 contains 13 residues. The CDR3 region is CASSPNRGNTIYF. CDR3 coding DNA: TGTGCCAGCAGCCCAAACAGGGGAAACACCATATATTTT.

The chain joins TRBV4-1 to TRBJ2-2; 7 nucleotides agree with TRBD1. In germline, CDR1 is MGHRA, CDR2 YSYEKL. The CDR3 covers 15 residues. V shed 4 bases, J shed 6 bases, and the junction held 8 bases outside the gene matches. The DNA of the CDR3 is TGCGCCAGCAGCCTAGACAGGGTCTTCGCCGGGGAGCTGTTTTTT. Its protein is CASSLDRVFAGELFF.

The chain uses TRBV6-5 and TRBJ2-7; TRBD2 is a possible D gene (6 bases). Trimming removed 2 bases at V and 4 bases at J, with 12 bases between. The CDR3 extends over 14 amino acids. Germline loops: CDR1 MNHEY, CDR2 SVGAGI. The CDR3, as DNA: TGTGCCAGCAGTTACGCGCGGGATGGGTACGAGCAGTACTTC. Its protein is CASSYARDGYEQYF.